This T cell receptor (beta chain) was profiled in a study of T-cell memory formation after mild COVID-19. Barcoded TCR alpha and TCR beta cDNA libraries with UMIs came from 5'RACE using constant-segment primers. TCRdb independently ran MiXCR on the 5' RACE reads; one entry per CDR3 protein. The data contain about 400,000 distinct CDR3 sequences, approximately 24% of them singletons. Regarding the study as a whole: Contracting CD4+ clones lay largely in CM and EM, with CD8+ ones residing in EMRA.

A note on this clonotype: Its matching antigen is unknown.

The sequencing input was PBMCs or a T cell subset sorted from them (not recorded which). This TCR derives from an adult woman who had mild COVID-19 (a few samples of this study predate the infection). Cell type and time point are not known.

As DNA, the CDR3 is TGTGCCAGCAGCTTCCTAGCGGGGGTTGCCTACAATGAGCAGTTCTTC. Translation: CASSFLAGVAYNEQFF. The chain uses TRBV7-9 and TRBJ2-1, with TRBD2 matching over 10 bases. The germline gives CDR1 SEHNR, CDR2 FQNEAQ (reference sequence). The CDR3 runs 16 residues. The V segment lost 3 bases and the J segment 2 bases; nucleotides outside the gene matches: 4.